One sample yielded the 23 T cell receptor beta chains listed below, sequenced in a study of T-cell reconstitution after alpha-beta-depleted transplantation in children. Points from the study as a whole: One year post-transplant, T-cell counts and diversity were largely derived from T cells produced anew.

No antigen is known for these receptors. Unique molecular identifiers were incorporated into the prepared TCRbeta library. MiXCR, run by TCRdb on the PCR reads, gives a single entry per CDR3 protein. Here the sample spans about 290,000 distinct CDR3 sequences, roughly 8.2% being singletons. Sequenced material: peripheral blood, taken 360 days after TCRalphabeta/CD19-depleted stem cell transplant. Receptor source: a female patient between 2 and 15 years old who had a stem cell transplant for Fanconi anemia, so the T cells may come from the graft donor.

In its sample, this clonotype was seen a few times. The gene calls are TRBV7-3 and TRBJ2-7; D may be TRBD2 (5 bases). Looked up from germline, CDR1 is SGHTA and CDR2 is FQGTGA. This CDR3 is 14 amino acids long. The V and J ends lost 1 base and 8 bases respectively, with 15 bases between them. The CDR3 region is CASSLSGPTPQQYF. In DNA form, the CDR3 reads TGTGCCAGCAGCTTAAGCGGGCCGACCCCTCAGCAGTACTTC.

This clonotype has a count of ten or more. The rearrangement links TRBV12-3 or TRBV12-4 to TRBJ1-1; D gene uncertain. This CDR3 comprises 13 residues. V was trimmed by 5 bases and J by 5 bases, leaving 12 bases between them. The CDR3 sequence is CASSPSPGTEAFF. The DNA of the CDR3 is TGTGCCAGCAGTCCCTCCCCGGGTACTGAAGCTTTCTTT.

In its sample, this clonotype was seen a few times. The J gene is TRBJ2-7, the V gene TRBV27; D may be TRBD2 (7 bases). V shed 6 bases and J shed 5 bases, with 17 bases lying between them. The germline gives CDR1 MNHEY, CDR2 SMNVEV (reference sequence). The CDR3 has 14 residues. The CDR3 here is CASRPLGGLNEQYF. The CDR3, as DNA: TGTGCCAGCAGACCCCTGGGGGGGCTAAACGAGCAGTACTTC.

This clonotype has just a few counts. This chain links TRBV4-3 with TRBJ2-4, with D hard to call. Looked up from germline, CDR1 is LGHNA and CDR2 is YSLEER. The CDR3 consists of 20 residues. Trimming removed 0 bases from V and 0 bases from J, with 21 bases in between. CDR3 protein: CASSQDPRRIQSLAKNIQYF. CDR3 nucleotide sequence: TGCGCCAGCAGCCAAGACCCTCGGCGTATACAGAGTTTAGCCAAAAACATTCAGTACTTC.

This clonotype has ten or more counts. For the CDR3, the DNA is TGTGCCAGCAGTTTATTTGGGGGTAGCTATGGCTACACCTTC. It is translated as CASSLFGGSYGYTF. The chain combines TRBV28 with TRBJ1-2; perhaps TRBD1 as D (5 bases). Germline CDR1 MDHEN, CDR2 SYDVKM. This CDR3 comprises 14 residues. Trimming took 1 base from V and 4 from J, leaving 10 bases between them.

This clonotype has at least ten counts. The rearrangement uses TRBV28 and TRBJ1-1; 11 bases match TRBD1. J was trimmed by 7 bases and V by 6 bases; bases with no gene match: 7. The CDR3 has 14 residues. The germline V gene has CDR1 MDHEN and CDR2 SYDVKM. The CDR3 coding sequence is TGTGCCAGCAGCAGGACAGGGGGCGGCTTTGAAGCTTTCTTT. Its translation is CASSRTGGGFEAFF.

This clonotype was counted between two and nine times. CDR3 residues: CASPGGQEVIRNQPQHF. The CDR3 coding sequence is TGTGCCAGCCCTGGAGGACAGGAAGTTATTCGCAATCAGCCCCAGCATTTT. The chain links TRBV27 to TRBJ1-5; 7 bases map to TRBD1. The CDR3 sequence is 17 residues long. V dropped 8 bases and J dropped 2; count of bases not matched to a gene: 15. Germline V lookup: CDR1 MNHEY, CDR2 SMNVEV (reference sequence).

This clonotype was counted between two and nine times. The chain combines TRBV12-3 or TRBV12-4 with TRBJ1-2, with a tentative D call TRBD1 (5 bases). This CDR3 comprises 13 residues. V lost 5 bases and J 7 bases, leaving 14 bases between the germline ends. CDR3 sequence reads: CASSETEGSGYTF. The CDR3 nucleotides read TGTGCCAGCAGTGAGACGGAGGGGAGTGGCTACACCTTC.

This clonotype occurred a few times. The rearrangement links TRBV28 to TRBJ2-7; D assignment may be TRBD1 or TRBD2 (5 bases each). From germline, CDR1 is MDHEN and CDR2 SYDVKM. Trimming removed 6 bases at V and 2 bases at J, with 11 bases between. This CDR3 contains 13 residues. The CDR3 nucleotides read TGTGCCAGCAGCCGGGGCTACCCCTACGAGCAGTACGTC. The encoded protein is CASSRGYPYEQYV.

V gene TRBV4-1 combines with J gene TRBJ1-5, with 7 bases identical to TRBD1. This CDR3 is 14 amino acids long. Germline lookup yields CDR1 MGHRA and CDR2 YSYEKL. V trimming: 2 bases; J trimming: 7 bases; junction bases outside the gene matches: 5. CDR3 in amino acids: CASSQRQGEQPQHF. CDR3 coding DNA: TGCGCCAGCAGCCAACGACAGGGCGAGCAGCCCCAGCATTTT.

A remark on this clonotype: This sequence may be a read error, since a much larger clone differs from it by one base. This likely comes from a read error, as the CDR3 has no conserved phenylalanine or tryptophan at its end. This sequence joins TRBV6-2 or TRBV6-3 and TRBJ1-5, with D possibly TRBD1 on 5 matching bases. Trimming left V 5 bases short and J 3 bases short, with 8 bases between. The V gene's germline CDR1 is MNHEY and CDR2 SVGEGT. The length of the CDR3 is 13 residues. The CDR3 loop reads CASSDRVNQPQHY. The DNA for the CDR3 is TGTGCCAGCAGTGACAGAGTCAATCAGCCCCAGCATTAT.

This clonotype has only a few counts. This sequence joins TRBV5-1 and TRBJ1-6, with D possibly TRBD1 on 5 matching bases. This CDR3 is 15 amino acids long. Germline CDR1 reads SGHRS; CDR2 reads YFSETQ. Trimming cost V 4 bases and J 0 bases, with 8 bases left between them. The chain's CDR3 is CASSPGGSYNSPLHF. In nucleotides, the CDR3 is TGCGCCAGCAGCCCCGGGGGCTCCTATAATTCACCCCTCCACTTT.

This clonotype was seen a few times. J is TRBJ1-5 and V is TRBV5-1; 12 bases are shared with TRBD1. Germline assignment: CDR1 SGHRS and CDR2 YFSETQ. CDR3 length: 15 residues. Trimming at V came to 0 bases and at J to 7 bases, leaving 2 bases not matched to a gene. CDR3 loop: CASSLAGTGGQPQHF. Here the CDR3 DNA reads TGCGCCAGCAGCTTGGCCGGGACAGGGGGCCAGCCCCAGCATTTT. The variable domain in full, completed from reference TRBV5-1 and TRBJ1-5, reads KAGVTQTPRYLIKTRGQQVTLSCSPISGHRSVSWYQQTPGQGLQFLFEYFSETQRNKGNFPGRFSGRQFSNSRSEMNVSTLELGDSALYLCASSLAGTGGQPQHFGDGTRLSIL.

This clonotype was seen a handful of times. The V and J genes are TRBV7-6 and TRBJ2-1; 8 nucleotides line up with TRBD1. There are 14 residues in the CDR3. V was pared by 6 bases and J by 10 bases, with 11 bases of the junction left unmatched. In germline, CDR1 is SGHVS, CDR2 FNYEAQ. CDR3 nucleotide sequence: TGTGCCAGCAGTCTATTCCTGAACAGGGGGGAGCAGTTCTTC. Its translation is CASSLFLNRGEQFF.

This clonotype was counted at least ten times. The rearrangement links TRBV7-2 to TRBJ2-2; no firm D call. Per the germline V gene, CDR1 is SGHTA and CDR2 is FQGNSA. The CDR3 has 16 amino acids. V shed 9 bases and J shed 0 bases, with 17 bases lying between them. CDR3 sequence: CARPPGAFANTGELFF. CDR3 bases: TGTGCCAGGCCACCCGGTGCGTTCGCGAACACCGGGGAGCTGTTTTTT.

This clonotype was picked up many times. At one of its ends the junction is not consistent with the germline gene, which may arise from a read error. The rearrangement links TRBV6-2 or TRBV6-3 to TRBJ1-2; D is undetermined. This CDR3 has 12 amino acids. CDR1 is MNHEY and CDR2 is SVGEGT in the germline V gene. Here the CDR3 reads CASSPPHYGYTF. The CDR3 DNA is TGTGCCAGCAGTCCACCCCACTACGGCTACACCTTC.

The V gene is TRBV4-1, the J gene TRBJ2-5, with TRBD2 as a possible D gene (5 bases). Germline loops: CDR1 MGHRA, CDR2 YSYEKL. This CDR3 contains 14 residues. Trimming took 4 bases from V and 4 from J, leaving 13 bases between them. The CDR3 loop reads CASSRWTFRETQYF. For the CDR3, the DNA is TGCGCCAGCAGCCGGTGGACTTTTAGAGAGACCCAGTACTTC.

The chain carries TRBV3-1 and TRBJ1-2; D uncertain. Deletions cut 0 bases from V and 4 bases from J, with 6 bases between. The germline gives CDR1 LGHDT, CDR2 YNNKEL (reference sequence). CDR3 length: 13 amino acids. The CDR3 loop reads CASSQDKAYGYTF. The CDR3 DNA reads TGTGCCAGCAGCCAAGATAAGGCCTATGGCTACACCTTC.

In this sample, this clonotype turned up many times. The rearrangement uses TRBV10-3 and TRBJ2-5; D gene ambiguous. CDR1 is ENHRY, CDR2 SYGVKD, per germline. This CDR3 comprises 14 residues. Trimming left V 2 bases short and J 4 bases short, with 11 bases between. Written as DNA, the CDR3 is TGTGCCATCAGTGAGAGTCTGGCAGCAGAGACCCAGTACTTC. Protein sequence: CAISESLAAETQYF.

Notes on this clonotype: This may arise from a read error, as a much more abundant clone is one base away. This sequence joins TRBV4-1 and TRBJ2-5; TRBD1 is a possible D gene (6 bases). The CDR3 spans 15 residues. From germline, CDR1 is MGHRA and CDR2 YSYEKL. CDR3 DNA sequence: TGCGCCAGCAGCCAAGGTAGTGGGGGCGAAGACACCCAGTACTTC. Amino acids: CASSQGSGGEDTQYF.

This clonotype was recorded at least ten times. The V call is TRBV10-3, the J call TRBJ2-2; 7 nucleotides line up with TRBD2. The CDR3 spans 15 residues. Germline trimming cut 6 bases from V and 2 bases from J; bases unmatched to any gene: 6. Germline CDR1 reads ENHRY; CDR2 reads SYGVKD. CDR3 in DNA: TGTGCCATCAGCCAAGGGACTACCAACACCGGGGAGCTGTTTTTT. This codes for CAISQGTTNTGELFF.

This clonotype was counted many times. The V and J genes are TRBV7-2 and TRBJ2-5, with unresolved D. This CDR3 is 11 amino acids long. Germline lookup yields CDR1 SGHTA and CDR2 FQGNSA. The V end lost 5 bases, the J end lost 5 bases, and 6 bases lay between the germline ends. CDR3 coding DNA: TGTGCCAGCAGCATAAGGGAGACCCAGTACTTC. Translating gives CASSIRETQYF.

This clonotype has a count of ten or more. The gene calls are TRBV12-3 or TRBV12-4 and TRBJ1-1, with D unresolved. This CDR3 is 17 amino acids long. Trimming took 0 bases from V and 4 from J, leaving 18 bases between them. As DNA, the CDR3 is TGTGCCAGCAGTTTAGCGCTGTTGGAGGGATCGGGCACTGAAGCTTTCTTT. It translates to CASSLALLEGSGTEAFF.